These 20 T cell receptor beta chains were all obtained from the same sample, sequenced in a study of blood T cell repertoires in COVID-19. Generated by immunoSEQ multiplex PCR, the TCRdb table keeps only in-frame clones and is missing some. The profile shows roughly 150,000 clones, 65% to 85% of them singletons. The sample comprised peripheral blood. These receptors all stem from a woman between 65 and 79 years old who had recovered from COVID-19.

This clone was detected only a few times. This chain uses TRBV4-2 with TRBJ2-3; TRBD2 matches at 10 bases. Germline V CDR1 and CDR2: LGHNA, YNFKEQ. The CDR3 has 14 amino acids. Trimming cost V 5 bases and J 6 bases; bases outside gene matches: 5. The CDR3 DNA reads TGTGCCAGCAGCTCAGCGGGAGGGGGTGATACGCAGTATTTT. Translated, it gives CASSSAGGGDTQYF.

The chain is built from TRBV19 and TRBJ2-7, with D perhaps TRBD1 (6 bases). This CDR3 is 16 amino acids long. Germline V gene data show CDR1 as LNHDA and CDR2 as SQIVND (reference sequence). V lost 5 bases, J lost 2 bases, and 19 bases lay in between. The CDR3 sequence: CASSPWGRPTAYEQYF. The CDR3 DNA is TGTGCCAGTAGTCCCTGGGGGCGTCCAACTGCCTACGAGCAGTACTTC. The variable domain in full, completed from reference TRBV19 and TRBJ2-7, reads DGGITQSPKYLFRKEGQNVTLSCEQNLNHDAMYWYRQDPGQGLRLIYYSQIVNDFQKGDIAEGYSVSREKKESFPLTVTSAQKNPTAFYLCASSPWGRPTAYEQYFGPGTRLTVT.

The chain has TRBV6-2 or TRBV6-3 and TRBJ1-5; 9 positions agree with TRBD1. The CDR3 has 14 residues. V dropped 5 bases and J dropped 6; count of bases not matched to a gene: 5. CDR1 is MNHEY and CDR2 is SVGEGT in the germline V gene. In nucleotides, the CDR3 is TGTGCCAGCAGTCAAGGACAGGGGAGTCAGCCCCAGCATTTT. Translating gives CASSQGQGSQPQHF.

The chain joins TRBV10-3 to TRBJ2-1; 11 nucleotides match TRBD2. The CDR3 sequence is 15 residues long. V lost 6 bases, J lost 8 bases, and 9 bases stayed unmatched. Germline CDR1 and CDR2: ENHRY and SYGVKD. CDR3 nucleotides: TGTGCCATCAGCCCCGGACTAGCGGGTGGGGATGAGCAGTTCTTC. It yields the protein CAISPGLAGGDEQFF.

The J gene is TRBJ2-3, the V gene TRBV9; 8 bases line up with TRBD2. The germline gives CDR1 SGDLS, CDR2 YYNGEE. This CDR3 spans 15 amino acids. With 3 bases clipped from V and 2 bases from J, the junction kept 5 bases outside the gene matches. DNA of the CDR3: TGTGCCAGCAGCGGGGATAGCGGGGCCACAGATACGCAGTATTTT. Its protein product is CASSGDSGATDTQYF.

This clone has just one count. The chain links TRBV5-4 to TRBJ1-3, with 7 nucleotides matching TRBD1. The CDR3 runs to 17 residues. Germline V lookup: CDR1 SGHNT, CDR2 YYREEE (reference sequence). V lost 0 bases, J lost 5 bases, and 11 bases stayed unmatched. In DNA, the CDR3 is TGTGCCAGCAGCTTGGGGGTGGGGGACAGCGGCCGAAACACCATATATTTT. The encoded protein is CASSLGVGDSGRNTIYF.

This clone occurred once. This chain joins TRBV5-4 and TRBJ2-3; 8 nucleotides agree with TRBD2. There are 17 residues in the CDR3. Trimming took 4 bases from V and 6 from J; bases not matched to a gene: 16. Germline CDR1 and CDR2: SGHNT and YYREEE (reference sequence). In DNA, the CDR3 is TGTGCCAGCAGCCGCCCCCCCGGGACTAGTGGTTCGGATACGCAGTATTTT. It yields the protein CASSRPPGTSGSDTQYF.

The genes are TRBV5-1 and TRBJ1-4; 7 positions agree with TRBD1. The CDR3 has 14 residues. Germline V lookup: CDR1 SGHRS, CDR2 YFSETQ. Germline trimming cut 0 bases from V and 7 bases from J; bases unmatched to any gene: 3. The CDR3 is CASSLGPGGEKLFF. CDR3 sequence (DNA): TGCGCCAGCAGCTTGGGCCCAGGGGGTGAAAAACTGTTTTTT.

V is TRBV5-4 and J is TRBJ1-2, with 9 bases aligning to TRBD1. V shed 1 base and J 4 bases; nucleotides not matched to a gene: 5. This CDR3 comprises 15 residues. Germline CDR1 reads SGHNT; CDR2 reads YYREEE (reference sequence). The DNA of the CDR3 is TGTGCCAGCAGCTTGTGGGACAGGGTCGGCTATGGCTACACCTTC. It encodes CASSLWDRVGYGYTF.

This chain joins TRBV29-1 and TRBJ2-1; 10 bases map to TRBD2. Germline V CDR1 and CDR2: SQVTM, ANQGSEA. CDR3 length: 14 amino acids. The trim removed 7 bases at V and 6 bases at J, leaving 9 bases unmatched. CDR3 sequence (DNA): TGCAGCGGGACAGGACTAGCGGAGATCAATGAGCAGTTCTTC. It specifies CSGTGLAEINEQFF.

This rearrangement joins TRBV18 to TRBJ2-1; 10 bases align to TRBD1. CDR3 length: 17 residues. Germline CDR1 KGHSH, CDR2 LQKENI. The J segment lost 3 bases and the V segment lost 3 bases, leaving 8 bases of the junction unmatched. In nucleotides, the CDR3 is TGTGCCAGCTCACCTCCGACAGGGGGCCCAGGCTACAATGAGCAGTTCTTC. Protein sequence: CASSPPTGGPGYNEQFF.

The chain uses TRBV7-3 and TRBJ2-1; D unclear. The V and J ends lost 3 bases and 3 bases respectively, with 6 bases between them. The CDR3 loop spans 13 amino acids. Per the germline V gene, CDR1 is SGHTA and CDR2 is FQGTGA. CDR3 in DNA: TGTGCCAGCAGCTTGGGCCACTACAATGAGCAGTTCTTC. Its translation: CASSLGHYNEQFF.

The chain couples TRBV18 to TRBJ1-1; 11 nucleotides align to TRBD1. There are 12 residues in the CDR3. From germline, CDR1 is KGHSH and CDR2 LQKENI. With V trimmed by 1 base and J by 11 bases, 0 bases remained unmatched. CDR3: CASSPRDRGAFF. For the CDR3, the DNA is TGTGCCAGCTCACCACGGGACAGGGGGGCTTTCTTT.

This chain connects TRBV2 to TRBJ1-2, with D possibly TRBD1 on 5 matching bases. Trimming left V 8 bases short and J 2 bases short, with 6 bases between. The CDR3 is made up of 11 amino acids. CDR1 and CDR2 (germline): SNHLY, FYNNEI. CDR3 region: CASDRNYGYTF. The DNA for the CDR3 is TGTGCCAGCGACAGAAACTATGGCTACACCTTC.

The gene calls are TRBV7-2 and TRBJ2-1; tentatively, D is TRBD2 (5 bases). The V and J ends lost 4 bases and 3 bases respectively, with 7 bases between them. CDR3 length equals 13 residues. Germline CDR1 and CDR2: SGHTA and FQGNSA. CDR3 amino acids: CASSSGVYNEQFF. CDR3 nucleotides: TGTGCCAGCAGCTCCGGGGTCTACAATGAGCAGTTCTTC.

The V call is TRBV25-1, the J call TRBJ2-1; TRBD2 might be the D (5 bases). The germline gives CDR1 MGHDK, CDR2 SYGVNS. The CDR3 covers 15 residues. Trimming pared 7 bases from V and 9 bases from J, leaving 22 bases between. The CDR3 coding sequence is TGTGCCAGCACCCCCGTTTGGCAACTAGGCGGTGAGCAGTTCTTC. Translated, it gives CASTPVWQLGGEQFF. The full variable domain, its missing parts supplied by reference TRBV25-1 and TRBJ2-1, is EADIYQTPRYLVIGTGKKITLECSQTMGHDKMYWYQQDPGMELHLIHYSYGVNSTEKGDLSSESTVSRIRTEHFPLTLESARPSHTSQYLCASTPVWQLGGEQFFGPGTRLTVL.

This clone has just a few counts. The rearrangement uses TRBV4-1 and TRBJ1-1, with D tentatively TRBD1 (5 bases). Per germline, CDR1 MGHRA and CDR2 YSYEKL. The CDR3 contains 14 residues. V was cut by 3 bases and J by 2 bases, with 10 bases left in between. The CDR3 nucleotides read TGCGCCAGCAGCCAGGGGCGGACAAACACTGAAGCTTTCTTT. It translates to CASSQGRTNTEAFF.

This clone was observed a single time. This chain joins TRBV6-2 or TRBV6-3 and TRBJ2-1; 7 nucleotides match TRBD1. V lost 2 bases, J lost 7 bases, and 8 bases stayed unmatched. Germline loops: CDR1 MNHEY, CDR2 SVGEGT. The CDR3 has 15 residues. The CDR3 region has the DNA TGTGCCAGCAGTTACCCCTCCGACAGGGTGAATGAGCAGTTCTTC. Its translation: CASSYPSDRVNEQFF.

As concerns this clone: A junction boundary mismatches the germline segment, possibly from a read error. The rearrangement uses TRBV27 and TRBJ2-7; 7 nucleotides match TRBD1. The CDR3 is 14 amino acids. Germline loops: CDR1 MNHEY, CDR2 SMNVEV (reference sequence). CDR3 bases: TGTGCCAGCAGTCTATCGACAGGGCTGGACGAGCAGTACTTC. Residues: CASSLSTGLDEQYF.

The rearrangement joins TRBV6-1 to TRBJ1-5; the D gene is possibly TRBD1 (6 bases). The CDR3 totals 15 residues. The V and J ends lost 2 bases and 0 bases respectively, with 8 bases between them. From germline, CDR1 is MNHNS and CDR2 SASEGT. This CDR3 reads CASSERGGSNQPQHF. The CDR3 DNA sequence: TGTGCCAGCAGTGAAAGGGGGGGTAGCAATCAGCCCCAGCATTTT.